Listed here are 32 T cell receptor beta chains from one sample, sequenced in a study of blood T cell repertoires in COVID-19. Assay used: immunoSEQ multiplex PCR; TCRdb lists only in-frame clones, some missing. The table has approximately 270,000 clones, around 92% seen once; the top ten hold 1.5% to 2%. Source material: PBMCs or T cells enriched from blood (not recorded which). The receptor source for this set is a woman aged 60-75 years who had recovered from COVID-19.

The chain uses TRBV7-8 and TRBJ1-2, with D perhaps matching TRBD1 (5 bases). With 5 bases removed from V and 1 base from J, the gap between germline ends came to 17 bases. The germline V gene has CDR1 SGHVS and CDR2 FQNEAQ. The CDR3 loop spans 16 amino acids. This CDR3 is CASSPKWRDLNYGYTF. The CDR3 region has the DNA TGTGCCAGCAGCCCTAAGTGGCGGGACCTTAACTATGGCTACACCTTC. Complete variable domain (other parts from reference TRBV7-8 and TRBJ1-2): GAGVSQSPRYKVAKRGQDVALRCDPISGHVSLFWYQQALGQGPEFLTYFQNEAQLDKSGLPSDRFFAERPEGSVSTLKIQRTQQEDSAVYLCASSPKWRDLNYGYTFGSGTRLTVV.

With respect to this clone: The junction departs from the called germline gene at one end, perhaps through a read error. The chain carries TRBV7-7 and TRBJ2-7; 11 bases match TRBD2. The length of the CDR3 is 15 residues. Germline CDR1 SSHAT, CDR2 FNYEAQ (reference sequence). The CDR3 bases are TGTGCTAGCAGCTTCTTAGCGGGAGGGCTCGACGAGCAGTACTTC. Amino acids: CASSFLAGGLDEQYF.

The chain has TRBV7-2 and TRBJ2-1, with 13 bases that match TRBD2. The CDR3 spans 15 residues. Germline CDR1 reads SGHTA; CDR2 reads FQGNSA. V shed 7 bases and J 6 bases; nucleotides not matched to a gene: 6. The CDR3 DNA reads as TGTGCCAGCACCTGGACTAGCGGGGGCCTCAATGAGCAGTTCTTC. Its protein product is CASTWTSGGLNEQFF.

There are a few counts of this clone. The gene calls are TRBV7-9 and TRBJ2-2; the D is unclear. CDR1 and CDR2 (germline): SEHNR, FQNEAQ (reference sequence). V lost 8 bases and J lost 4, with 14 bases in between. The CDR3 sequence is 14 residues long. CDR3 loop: CASGWSVSTGELFF. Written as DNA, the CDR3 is TGTGCCAGCGGGTGGAGTGTGAGCACCGGGGAGCTGTTTTTT.

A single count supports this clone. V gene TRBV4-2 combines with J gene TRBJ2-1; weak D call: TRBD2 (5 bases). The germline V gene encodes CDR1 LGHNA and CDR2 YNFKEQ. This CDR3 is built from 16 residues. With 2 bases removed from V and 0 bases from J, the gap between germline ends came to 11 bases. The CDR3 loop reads CASSQQLVSSYNEQFF. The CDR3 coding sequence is TGTGCCAGCAGCCAACAACTAGTTAGCTCCTACAATGAGCAGTTCTTC.

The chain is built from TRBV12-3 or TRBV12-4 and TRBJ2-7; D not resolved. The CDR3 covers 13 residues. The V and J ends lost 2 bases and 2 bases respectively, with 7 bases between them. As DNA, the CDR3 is TGTGCCAGCAGTTTATTGGCGGCCTACGAGCAGTACTTC. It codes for CASSLLAAYEQYF.

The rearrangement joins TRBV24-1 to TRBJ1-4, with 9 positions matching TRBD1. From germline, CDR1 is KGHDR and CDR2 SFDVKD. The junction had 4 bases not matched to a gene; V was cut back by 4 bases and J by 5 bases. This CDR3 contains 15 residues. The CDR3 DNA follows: TGTGCCACCAGTGAACCCGGGACAGGGAATGAAAAACTGTTTTTT. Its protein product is CATSEPGTGNEKLFF.

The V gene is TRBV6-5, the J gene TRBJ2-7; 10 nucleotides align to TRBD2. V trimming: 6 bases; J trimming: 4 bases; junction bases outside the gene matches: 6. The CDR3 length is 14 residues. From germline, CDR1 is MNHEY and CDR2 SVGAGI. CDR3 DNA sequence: TGTGCCAGCAGGGGACTAGCGTCCCCTTACGAGCAGTACTTC. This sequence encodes CASRGLASPYEQYF.

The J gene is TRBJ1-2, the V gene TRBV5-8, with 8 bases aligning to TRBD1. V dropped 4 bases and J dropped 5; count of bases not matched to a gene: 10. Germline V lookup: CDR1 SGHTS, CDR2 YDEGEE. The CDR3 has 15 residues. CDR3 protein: CASSKDRVMSYGYTF. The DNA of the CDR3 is TGTGCCAGCAGCAAGGACAGGGTAATGAGTTATGGCTACACCTTC.

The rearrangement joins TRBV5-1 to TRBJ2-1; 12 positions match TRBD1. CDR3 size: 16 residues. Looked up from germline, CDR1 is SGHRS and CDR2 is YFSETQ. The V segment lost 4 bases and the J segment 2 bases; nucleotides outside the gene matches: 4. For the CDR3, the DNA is TGCGCCAGCAGCGAAGGGACAGGGGGCGCCTACAATGAGCAGTTCTTC. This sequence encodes CASSEGTGGAYNEQFF. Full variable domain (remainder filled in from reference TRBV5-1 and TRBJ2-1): KAGVTQTPRYLIKTRGQQVTLSCSPISGHRSVSWYQQTPGQGLQFLFEYFSETQRNKGNFPGRFSGRQFSNSRSEMNVSTLELGDSALYLCASSEGTGGAYNEQFFGPGTRLTVL.

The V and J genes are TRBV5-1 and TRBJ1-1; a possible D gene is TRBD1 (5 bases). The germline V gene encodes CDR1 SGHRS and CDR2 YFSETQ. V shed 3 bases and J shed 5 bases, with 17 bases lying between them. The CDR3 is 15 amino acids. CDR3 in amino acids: CASSSRVAARTEAFF. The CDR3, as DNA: TGCGCCAGCAGCTCCAGGGTGGCGGCAAGGACTGAAGCTTTCTTT.

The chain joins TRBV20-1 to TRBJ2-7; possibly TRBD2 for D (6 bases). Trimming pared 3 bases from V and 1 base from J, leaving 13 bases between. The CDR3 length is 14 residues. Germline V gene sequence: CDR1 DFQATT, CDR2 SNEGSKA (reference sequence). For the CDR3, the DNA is TGCAGTGCTAGTGCCGGGACTGAGTCCTACGAGCAGTACTTC. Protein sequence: CSASAGTESYEQYF.

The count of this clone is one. In nucleotides, the CDR3 is TGTGCCAGCAGCGGAGACAGGGGCCCAAACTATGGCTACACCTTC. Translating it yields CASSGDRGPNYGYTF. V and J are TRBV5-5 and TRBJ1-2; 8 bases are a match to TRBD1. J gave up 2 bases and V 4 bases, and 7 bases lay outside the gene matches. The CDR3 sequence is 15 residues long. CDR1 and CDR2 from the germline V gene are SGHKS and YYEKEE (reference sequence).

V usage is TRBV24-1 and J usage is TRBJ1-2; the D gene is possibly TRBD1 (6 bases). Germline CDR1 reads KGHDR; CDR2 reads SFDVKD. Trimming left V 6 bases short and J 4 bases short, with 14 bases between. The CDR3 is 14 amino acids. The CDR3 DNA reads TGTGCCACCAGTAATGGACAGCCCGCCTATGGCTACACCTTC. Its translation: CATSNGQPAYGYTF.

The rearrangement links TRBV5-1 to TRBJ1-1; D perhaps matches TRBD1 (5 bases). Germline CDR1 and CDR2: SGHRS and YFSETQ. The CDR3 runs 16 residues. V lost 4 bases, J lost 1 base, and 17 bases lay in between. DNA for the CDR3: TGCGCCAGCAGCGTTGGGGCAAGGCAGACGAACACTGAAGCTTTCTTT. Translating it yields CASSVGARQTNTEAFF.

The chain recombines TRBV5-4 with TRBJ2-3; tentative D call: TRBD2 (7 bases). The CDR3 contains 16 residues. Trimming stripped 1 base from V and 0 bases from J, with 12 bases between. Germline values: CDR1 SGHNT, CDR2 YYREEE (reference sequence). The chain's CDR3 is CASSLFRGASTDTQYF. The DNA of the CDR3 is TGTGCCAGCAGCTTGTTCCGGGGGGCTAGCACAGATACGCAGTATTTT.

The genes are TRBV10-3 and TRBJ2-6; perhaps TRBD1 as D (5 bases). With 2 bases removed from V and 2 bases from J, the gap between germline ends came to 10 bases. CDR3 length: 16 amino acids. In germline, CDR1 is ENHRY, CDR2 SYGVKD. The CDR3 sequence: CAISEGGATGANVLTF. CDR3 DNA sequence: TGTGCCATCAGTGAGGGTGGGGCGACTGGGGCCAACGTCCTGACTTTC.

The CDR3 loop reads CASSPGLVPGELFF. In nucleotides, the CDR3 is TGCGCCAGCAGTCCGGGACTAGTCCCCGGGGAGCTGTTTTTT. The chain carries TRBV10-1 and TRBJ2-2, with TRBD2 identical over 8 bases. The germline gives CDR1 WNHNN, CDR2 SYGVQD (reference sequence). After removal of 5 bases from V and 6 bases from J, the junction contained 5 bases not matched to a gene. CDR3 length: 14 residues.

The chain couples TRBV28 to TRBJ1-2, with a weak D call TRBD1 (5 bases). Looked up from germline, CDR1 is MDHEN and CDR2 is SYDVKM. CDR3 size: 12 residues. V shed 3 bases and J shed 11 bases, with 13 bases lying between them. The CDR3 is CASSLDGGWYTF. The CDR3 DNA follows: TGTGCCAGCAGTTTGGACGGGGGGTGGTACACCTTC.

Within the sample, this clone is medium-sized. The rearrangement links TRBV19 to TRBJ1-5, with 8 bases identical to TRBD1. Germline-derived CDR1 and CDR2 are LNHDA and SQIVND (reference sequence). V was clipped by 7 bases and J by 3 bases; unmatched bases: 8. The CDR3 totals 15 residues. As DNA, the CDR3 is TGTGCCAGTACCCCCACAGGGGGGACCAATCAGCCCCAGCATTTT. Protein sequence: CASTPTGGTNQPQHF.

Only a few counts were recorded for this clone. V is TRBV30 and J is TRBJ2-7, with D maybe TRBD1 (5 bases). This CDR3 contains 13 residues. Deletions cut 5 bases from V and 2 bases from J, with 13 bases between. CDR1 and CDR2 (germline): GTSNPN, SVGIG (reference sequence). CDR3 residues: CAWDDSNTYEQYF. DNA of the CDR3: TGTGCCTGGGATGACAGTAATACCTACGAGCAGTACTTC.

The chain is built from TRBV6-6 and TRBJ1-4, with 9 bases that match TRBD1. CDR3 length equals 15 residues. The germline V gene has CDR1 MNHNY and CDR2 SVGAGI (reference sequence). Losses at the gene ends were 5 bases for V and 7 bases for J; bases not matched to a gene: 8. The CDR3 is CASSAQGAGGEKLFF. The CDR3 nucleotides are TGTGCCAGCAGTGCACAGGGGGCGGGTGGTGAAAAACTGTTTTTT.

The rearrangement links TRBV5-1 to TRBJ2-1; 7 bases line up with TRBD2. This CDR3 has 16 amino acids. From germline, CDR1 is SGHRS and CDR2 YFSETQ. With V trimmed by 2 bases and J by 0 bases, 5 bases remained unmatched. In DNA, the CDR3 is TGCGCCAGCAGCTTTGCAGCGGGGAGCTCCTACAATGAGCAGTTCTTC. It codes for CASSFAAGSSYNEQFF.

This CDR3 is CASSPGRGQGSHPATNEKLFF. The CDR3 DNA reads TGTGCCAGCAGCCCCGGGAGGGGACAGGGGTCTCATCCAGCAACTAATGAAAAACTGTTTTTT. The chain has TRBV4-2 and TRBJ1-4; 10 bases fit TRBD1. Trimming removed 4 bases from V and 0 bases from J; junction bases left unmatched: 17. Germline V gene data show CDR1 as LGHNA and CDR2 as YNFKEQ. The CDR3 extends over 21 amino acids.

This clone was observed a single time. The CDR3 reads CASSLRGKDEQFF. The CDR3 region has the DNA TGTGCCAGCAGTCTCCGGGGGAAGGATGAGCAGTTCTTC. V usage is TRBV27 and J usage is TRBJ2-1; TRBD2 is a possible D gene (6 bases). The CDR3 totals 13 residues. Germline-derived CDR1 and CDR2 are MNHEY and SMNVEV (reference sequence). V was pared by 5 bases and J by 8 bases, with 13 bases between.

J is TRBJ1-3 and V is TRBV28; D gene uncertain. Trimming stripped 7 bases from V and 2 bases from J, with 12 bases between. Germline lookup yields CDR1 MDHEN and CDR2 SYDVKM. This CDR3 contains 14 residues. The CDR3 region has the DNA TGTGCCAGCACATCGGGTTTTACTGGAAACACCATATATTTT. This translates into CASTSGFTGNTIYF. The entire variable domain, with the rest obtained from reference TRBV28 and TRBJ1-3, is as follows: DVKVTQSSRYLVKRTGEKVFLECVQDMDHENMFWYRQDPGLGLRLIYFSYDVKMKEKGDIPEGYSVSREKKERFSLILESASTNQTSMYLCASTSGFTGNTIYFGEGSWLTVV.

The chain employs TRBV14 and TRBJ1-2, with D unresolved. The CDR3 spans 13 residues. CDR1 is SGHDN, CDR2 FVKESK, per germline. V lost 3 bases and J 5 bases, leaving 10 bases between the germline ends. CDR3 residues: CASSQGSGYGYTF. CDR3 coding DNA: TGTGCCAGCAGCCAGGGTTCGGGATATGGCTACACCTTC.

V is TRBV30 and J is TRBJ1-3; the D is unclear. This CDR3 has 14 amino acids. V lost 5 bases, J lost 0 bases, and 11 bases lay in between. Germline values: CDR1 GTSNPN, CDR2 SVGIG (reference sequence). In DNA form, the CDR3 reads TGTGCCTGGGGGTTCCGGGTCTCTGGAAACACCATATATTTT. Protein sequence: CAWGFRVSGNTIYF.

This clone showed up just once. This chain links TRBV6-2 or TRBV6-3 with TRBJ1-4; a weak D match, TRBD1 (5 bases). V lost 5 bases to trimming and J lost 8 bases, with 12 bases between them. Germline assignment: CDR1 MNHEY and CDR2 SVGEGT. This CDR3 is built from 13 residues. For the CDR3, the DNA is TGTGCCAGCAGTCCCCTGGCAGGGGAAAAACTGTTTTTT. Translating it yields CASSPLAGEKLFF.

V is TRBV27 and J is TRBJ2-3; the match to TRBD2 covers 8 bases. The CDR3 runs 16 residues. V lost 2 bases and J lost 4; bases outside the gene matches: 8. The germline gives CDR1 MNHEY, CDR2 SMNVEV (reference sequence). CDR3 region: CASSLTLTSVPDTQYF. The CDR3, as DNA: TGTGCCAGCAGTTTAACTTTGACTAGCGTCCCAGATACGCAGTATTTT.

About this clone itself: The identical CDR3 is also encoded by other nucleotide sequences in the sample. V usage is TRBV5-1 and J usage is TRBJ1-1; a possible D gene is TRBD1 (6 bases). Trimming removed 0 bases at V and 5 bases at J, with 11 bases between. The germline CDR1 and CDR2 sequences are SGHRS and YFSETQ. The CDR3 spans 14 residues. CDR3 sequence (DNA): TGCGCCAGCAGCTTGGACAGGGTAGGGACTGAAGCTTTCTTT. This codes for CASSLDRVGTEAFF.

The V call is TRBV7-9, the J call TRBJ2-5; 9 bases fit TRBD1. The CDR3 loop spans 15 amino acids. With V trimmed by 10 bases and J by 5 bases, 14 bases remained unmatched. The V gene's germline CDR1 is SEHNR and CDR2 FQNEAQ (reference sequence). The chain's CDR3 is CATPVWTGVGETQYF. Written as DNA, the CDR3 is TGTGCCACCCCGGTTTGGACAGGGGTGGGGGAGACCCAGTACTTC.